Below, 6 T cell receptor beta chains from the same sample are listed, as sequenced in a study of metastatic and nonmetastatic thyroid tumors. Not a single patient had been given any form of treatment at any point before undergoing thyroid surgery. TCRdb reanalyzed the PCR reads via MiXCR. The sample yields about 16,000 clones, over 25% seen once. Sequenced material: tumor tissue. The receptors shown here come from a male donor with papillary thyroid cancer or a benign thyroid nodule (not recorded which). Some clones in this sample may be carry-over from other donors' samples.

This clone was observed many times. This may arise from a read error, as a much more abundant clone is one base away. The chain couples TRBV20-1 to TRBJ1-5; D unclear. This CDR3 has 14 amino acids. Germline CDR1 is DFQATT and CDR2 is SNEGSKA (reference sequence). The V end was cut by 3 bases, the J end by 0 bases, with 9 bases between. CDR3 sequence: CSASAITSNQPQHF. The DNA of the CDR3 is TGCAGTGCTAGCGCCATCACTAGCAATCAGCCCCAGCATTTT.

By share of the sample, this clone is medium-sized. The genes are TRBV5-1 and TRBJ2-2; 7 nucleotides align to TRBD1. V lost 2 bases to trimming and J lost 3 bases; unmatched junction nucleotides: 13. The CDR3 loop spans 18 amino acids. Germline assignment: CDR1 SGHRS and CDR2 YFSETQ. Written as DNA, the CDR3 is TGCGCCAGCAGCTTACAACCACACGGGACAGCCTACACCGGGGAGCTGTTTTTT. Its protein product is CASSLQPHGTAYTGELFF. The full variable domain, in which reference TRBV5-1 and TRBJ2-2 provide the parts outside the CDR3, is KAGVTQTPRYLIKTRGQQVTLSCSPISGHRSVSWYQQTPGQGLQFLFEYFSETQRNKGNFPGRFSGRQFSNSRSEMNVSTLELGDSALYLCASSLQPHGTAYTGELFFGEGSRLTVL.

This clone is medium-sized within its sample. The chain links TRBV19 to TRBJ2-2; D not certain. V lost 5 bases and J lost 4, with 14 bases in between. CDR1 and CDR2 from the germline V gene are LNHDA and SQIVND (reference sequence). This CDR3 spans 15 amino acids. CDR3 DNA: TGTGCCAGTAGTTCCCCGTTAGTGGGCACCGGGGAGCTGTTTTTT. Its protein product is CASSSPLVGTGELFF.

This clone was seen only a few times. The chain joins TRBV20-1 to TRBJ2-1, with D perhaps matching TRBD1 or TRBD2 (5 bases each). This CDR3 is built from 16 residues. Trimming removed 0 bases at V and 9 bases at J, with 21 bases between. The germline V gene has CDR1 DFQATT and CDR2 SNEGSKA (reference sequence). The CDR3 here is CSARDEHGFVGGEQFF. CDR3 coding DNA: TGCAGTGCTAGAGATGAGCACGGATTCGTTGGGGGTGAGCAGTTCTTC.

This clone was counted only a few times. The chain uses TRBV6-1 and TRBJ2-7; D is ambiguous. In germline, CDR1 is MNHNS, CDR2 SASEGT. The ends were cut back, 7 bases at V and 0 bases at J, with 19 bases in the middle. The CDR3 runs to 16 residues. The CDR3, as DNA: TGTGCCAGCACCGTCGGTGGGATATACTCCTCCTACGAGCAGTACTTC. It encodes CASTVGGIYSSYEQYF.

This clone is termed medium-sized (0.01 to 0.1%). The chain employs TRBV6-1 and TRBJ2-7, with a weak D call TRBD2 (5 bases). Per germline, CDR1 MNHNS and CDR2 SASEGT. This CDR3 has 13 amino acids. Trimming cost V 6 bases and J 1 base, with 10 bases left between them. The CDR3 is CASRHGESYEQYF. CDR3 in DNA: TGTGCCAGCAGACACGGGGAGTCCTACGAGCAGTACTTC.